The sequence of this TCR beta chain was determined in a study of blood T cell repertoires in COVID-19. Participant-given clinical history determined each cohort assignment. This CDR3 has 16 residues. The germline gives CDR1 MGHRA, CDR2 YSYEKL. V shed 0 bases and J shed 5 bases, with 16 bases lying between them. Using immunoSEQ multiplex PCR, the repertoire was profiled, and TCRdb retains in-frame clones only, with some absent. The sample yields 200,000 to 250,000 clones, approximately 80% seen once. This clone was recorded once. The specimen sequenced was PBMCs or T cells enriched from blood (not recorded which). This receptor was identified in a middle-aged woman with acute COVID-19. J is TRBJ1-1 and V is TRBV4-1, with D possibly TRBD1 on 6 matching bases. The chain's CDR3 is CASSQDPAGAVTEAFF. CDR3 DNA: TGCGCCAGCAGCCAAGATCCCGCGGGGGCGGTGACTGAAGCTTTCTTT.